What follows describes a single T cell receptor beta chain. Its target is unknown. The data belong to a study of cytomegalovirus exposure and HLA in healthy donors. Study observations and caveats: Segments of the TCR beta V type were, in most cases, productive about 87% or about 30% of the time in an earlier analysis.

The CDR3 has 16 residues. Germline assignment: CDR1 MNHNS and CDR2 SASEGT. Between the trimmed V and J ends, which lost 1 base and 5 bases, there was a span of 17 bases. With 60 Vbeta and 13 Jbeta primers, the PCR was carried out. The repertoire was sequenced with immunoSEQ multiplex PCR; TCRdb's copy has only in-frame clones and lacks some. This repertoire includes about 41,000 clones. This clonotype originated in a man in his thirties or forties in good health and CMV-seronegative. The V gene is TRBV6-1, the J gene TRBJ1-2, with D possibly TRBD1 on 5 matching bases. The sequencing input was PBMCs. CDR3 coding DNA: TGTGCCAGCAGTGAAGTCGCTATGTTGCAGGGATATGGCTACACCTTC. The encoded protein is CASSEVAMLQGYGYTF.